This T cell receptor (beta chain) was documented in a study of T-cell reconstitution after alpha-beta-depleted transplantation in children. Construction of the TCRbeta library involved unique molecular identifiers. TCRdb processed the PCR reads anew with MiXCR; each CDR3 protein has one entry. The table records some 500,000 distinct CDR3 sequences, around 20% of them present only once. Trimming shortened V by 3 bases and J by 4 bases, and 13 bases separated the two germline ends. This CDR3 comprises 14 residues. Germline V CDR1 and CDR2: SGDLS, YYNGEE. The input for sequencing was PBMCs from the stem cell graft donor, taken from the stem cell graft. The J gene is TRBJ1-1, the V gene TRBV9; D remains unclear. The receptor was derived from a human donor who donated a stem cell graft to a child with acute lymphoblastic leukemia. The CDR3 sequence is CASSGQVDPTEAFF. The CDR3 coding sequence is TGTGCCAGCAGCGGCCAGGTGGACCCCACTGAAGCTTTCTTT.